This note documents a single TCR beta chain sequence. What it binds is not known. This entry belongs to a study of blood T cells in healthy people across ages. Combining a sample-barcoded 5' primer with a J-beta primer mix, a second PCR ran for about 7 to 11 cycles. MiXCR was run by TCRdb on the 5' RACE reads, yielding one entry per CDR3 protein. The table shows about 1.4 million distinct CDR3 sequences, with approximately 59% occurring only once. Trimming left V 5 bases short and J 9 bases short, with 21 bases between. The CDR3 is 15 residues long. Study results and limitations: The study found more naive CD4+ cells and higher diversity in long-lived than aged donors.

The origin of this receptor is a young man in good health. The sample comprised blood. This chain uses TRBV12-3 or TRBV12-4 with TRBJ2-3, with TRBD1 as a possible D gene (6 bases). The CDR3 here is CASSTRRQAFGTQYF. CDR3 DNA: TGTGCCAGCAGTACCCGAAGACAGGCCTTCGGGACGCAGTATTTT.